The following is a T cell receptor beta chain sequence with its context. Its antigen is not known. These data originate in a study of shared clonotypes between healthy human individuals. General observations from the study: Clonotypes that were shared across four donors made up around 5% of naive CD4 clonotypes.

Profiled with immunoSEQ multiplex PCR; TCRdb holds only in-frame clones, not every one. The sample consists of a few million clones, more than 80% of them appearing once. The specimen sequenced was naive CD4+ T cells from PBMCs. Subset indicated: CD45RA+ positively selected. The receptor was derived from a man aged 18-30 years in good health. Some clones in this sample may be carry-over from other donors' samples.

The CDR3 sequence is CASGRGTSDEQFF. The CDR3, as DNA: TGTGCCAGCGGTCGGGGGACTAGCGATGAGCAGTTCTTC. The rearrangement joins TRBV7-3 to TRBJ2-1, with TRBD2 matching over 10 bases. From germline, CDR1 is SGHTA and CDR2 FQGTGA. CDR3 size: 13 residues. V was pared by 8 bases and J by 8 bases, with 6 bases of the junction left unmatched.